This T cell receptor (beta chain) was documented in a study of OX40 agonist ivuxolimab in advanced cancers. For the study at large: Patients received the agonistic anti-OX40 (CD134) antibody ivuxolimab. Partial responses occurred in Three dose-escalation patients, one with hepatocellular carcinoma and two with cutaneous melanoma.

Peripheral blood came from all dose cohorts at three timepoints. The CDR3 extends over 15 amino acids. In germline, CDR1 is SGDLS, CDR2 YYNGEE. The ends were cut back, 0 bases at V and 3 bases at J, with 10 bases in the middle. Measured with immunoSEQ multiplex PCR; TCRdb has only the in-frame clones, and not every one. There are over 10,000 clones in the sample; about 81% occur only once, and 44% lies in the top ten. The sequenced sample was CD4+ or CD8+ T cells sorted from blood, obtained in a trial of the OX40 agonist ivuxolimab. The gene calls are TRBV9 and TRBJ1-5; tentative D call: TRBD1 (5 bases). The TCR was taken from an adult with an advanced solid tumor such as melanoma, head and neck, liver or kidney cancer. The CDR3 sequence is CASSVEGADNQPQHF. The CDR3 DNA follows: TGTGCCAGCAGCGTAGAAGGGGCGGACAATCAGCCCCAGCATTTT.